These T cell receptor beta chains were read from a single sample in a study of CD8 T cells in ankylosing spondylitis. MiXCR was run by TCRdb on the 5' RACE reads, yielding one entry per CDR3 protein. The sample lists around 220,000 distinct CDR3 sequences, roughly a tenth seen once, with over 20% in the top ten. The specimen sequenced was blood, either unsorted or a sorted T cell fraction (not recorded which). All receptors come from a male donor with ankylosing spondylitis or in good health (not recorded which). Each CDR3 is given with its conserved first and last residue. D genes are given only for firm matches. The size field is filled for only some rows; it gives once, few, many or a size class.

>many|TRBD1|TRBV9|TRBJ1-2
TGTGCCAGCAGCGAGAGACAGGGGGGCCTTCCTAACTATGGCTACACCTTC
CASSERQGGLPNYGYTF
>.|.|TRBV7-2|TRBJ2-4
TGTGCCAGCAGCTCCGGGGCAGATGTGAACATTCAGTACTTC
CASSSGADVNIQYF
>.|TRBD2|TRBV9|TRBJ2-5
TGTGCCAGCAGCGCGGCGGGGGTGGAGACCCAGTACTTC
CASSAAGVETQYF
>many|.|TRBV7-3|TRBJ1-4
TGTGCCAGCAGCTTCGGTAGTCCCCCTGAAAAACTGTTTTTT
CASSFGSPPEKLFF
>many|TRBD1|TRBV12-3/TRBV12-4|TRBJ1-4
TGTGCCAGCAGTAATACCGGGACAGGTGATGAAAAACTGTTTTTT
CASSNTGTGDEKLFF
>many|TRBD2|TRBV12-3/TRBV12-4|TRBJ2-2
TGTGCCAGCAGTTTAGCGGCGGGGGCCGGGGAGCTGTTTTTT
CASSLAAGAGELFF
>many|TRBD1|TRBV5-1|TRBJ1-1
TGCGCCAGCAGCAGAGACAGGGCTGCTGAAGCTTTCTTT
CASSRDRAAEAFF
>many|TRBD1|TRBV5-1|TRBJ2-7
TGCGCCAGCGCCGGGACAGGATACGAGCAGTACTTC
CASAGTGYEQYF
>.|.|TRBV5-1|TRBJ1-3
TGCGCCAGCAGCTTGGCCGACAGCTCTGGAAACACCATATATTTT
CASSLADSSGNTIYF
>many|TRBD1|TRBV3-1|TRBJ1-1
TGTGCCAGCAGCCAATCTGACAGGGGGTACACTGAAGCTTTCTTT
CASSQSDRGYTEAFF
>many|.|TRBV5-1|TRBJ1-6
TGCGCCAGCAGAGAGGGTGGGGATTCACCCCTCCACTTT
CASREGGDSPLHF
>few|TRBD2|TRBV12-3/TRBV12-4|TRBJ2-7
TGTGCCAGCAGTTTCGGCCAAGCGGGGAACGAGCAGTACTTC
CASSFGQAGNEQYF
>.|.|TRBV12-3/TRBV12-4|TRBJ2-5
TGTGCCAGCACCCAATCCCGGGGTAGCCAAGAGACCCAGTACTTC
CASTQSRGSQETQYF
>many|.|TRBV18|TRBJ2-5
TGTGCCAGCTCACCCAATTTTGGAGAGACCCAGTACTTC
CASSPNFGETQYF
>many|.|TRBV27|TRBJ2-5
TGTGCCAGCAGTTTCTCCTTGTGGGAGACCCAGTACTTC
CASSFSLWETQYF
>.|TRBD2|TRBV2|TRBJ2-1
TGTGCCAGCAGGCCAGTCCTAGCGGGGGGGATCAATGAGCAGTTCTTC
CASRPVLAGGINEQFF
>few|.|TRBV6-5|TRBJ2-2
TGTGCCAGCACTTCGAGTAGGAACACCGGGGAGCTGTTTTTT
CASTSSRNTGELFF
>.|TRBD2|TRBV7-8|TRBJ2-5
TGTGCCAGCAGCTTATGGGCGGGGGAAGAGACCCAGTACTTC
CASSLWAGEETQYF
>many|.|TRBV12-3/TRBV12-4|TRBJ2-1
TGTGCCAGCAGTTTATCGACAGACTACAATGAGCAGTTCTTC
CASSLSTDYNEQFF